The 4 T cell receptor beta chains given below trace back to one sample, sequenced in a study of blood T cell repertoires in COVID-19. Assay: immunoSEQ multiplex PCR; the TCRdb copy retains only in-frame clones and omits some. Among under 300,000 clones, about 90% were seen once, and the ten largest hold 1.9%. The source material was PBMCs or T cells enriched from blood (not recorded which). These receptors all stem from a woman aged 60-75 years who had recovered from COVID-19.

Points on this clone: The DNA is omitted, as the CDR3 cannot be located on it reliably, and the CDR3 follows TCRdb's listing. J is TRBJ1-6 and V is TRBV30. Germline lookup yields CDR1 GTSNPN and CDR2 SVGIG (reference sequence). The CDR3 numbers 12 amino acids, ends counted. The CDR3 here is CAIEIFWRGFHF.

This clone was observed once. The chain combines TRBV10-1 with TRBJ2-3; possibly TRBD1 for D (6 bases). The V end was cut by 5 bases, the J end by 5 bases, with 20 bases between. The V gene's germline CDR1 is WNHNN and CDR2 SYGVQD (reference sequence). CDR3 length: 16 amino acids. CDR3 DNA sequence: TGCGCCAGCAGTCCAAGCCAGACAGGTTCGAAAGATACGCAGTATTTT. It yields the protein CASSPSQTGSKDTQYF.

The rearrangement uses TRBV19 and TRBJ1-2; D might be TRBD1 (5 bases). CDR1 is LNHDA and CDR2 is SQIVND in the germline V gene (reference sequence). The CDR3 is 18 amino acids. V was clipped by 7 bases and J by 3 bases, with 27 bases between them. CDR3 nucleotide sequence: TGTGCCAGTACCCGAAAGGGGCAGGGTCTGTTATTTGACTATGGCTACACCTTC. Its translation: CASTRKGQGLLFDYGYTF. The complete variable domain, with remaining parts taken from reference TRBV19 and TRBJ1-2, reads DGGITQSPKYLFRKEGQNVTLSCEQNLNHDAMYWYRQDPGQGLRLIYYSQIVNDFQKGDIAEGYSVSREKKESFPLTVTSAQKNPTAFYLCASTRKGQGLLFDYGYTFGSGTRLTVV.

Remarks on this clone: Other DNA sequences in the same sample also yield this CDR3. The rearrangement joins TRBV2 to TRBJ1-5; 7 bases are shared with TRBD1. Trimming cost V 4 bases and J 7 bases; bases outside gene matches: 4. CDR1 and CDR2 from the germline V gene are SNHLY and FYNNEI. The CDR3 spans 13 residues. CDR3 in DNA: TGTGCCAGCAGTGGTACAGGGGACCAGCCCCAGCATTTT. Amino acids: CASSGTGDQPQHF. Looking up the rest from reference TRBV2 and TRBJ1-5 gives the full variable domain: EPEVTQTPSHQVTQMGQEVILRCVPISNHLYFYWYRQILGQKVEFLVSFYNNEISEKSEIFDDQFSVERPDGSNFTLKIRSTKLEDSAMYFCASSGTGDQPQHFGDGTRLSIL.